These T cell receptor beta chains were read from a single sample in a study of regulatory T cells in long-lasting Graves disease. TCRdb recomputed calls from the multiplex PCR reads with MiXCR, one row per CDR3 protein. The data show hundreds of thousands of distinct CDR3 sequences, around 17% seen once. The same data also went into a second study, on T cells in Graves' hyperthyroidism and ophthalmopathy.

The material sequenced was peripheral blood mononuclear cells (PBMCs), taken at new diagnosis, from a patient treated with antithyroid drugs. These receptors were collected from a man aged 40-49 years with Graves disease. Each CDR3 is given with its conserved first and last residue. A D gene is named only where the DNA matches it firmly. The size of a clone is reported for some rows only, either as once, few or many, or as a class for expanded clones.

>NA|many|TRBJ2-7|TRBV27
TGTGCCAGCAGTTTCAGGGCGGTCAGCGAGCAGTACTTC
CASSFRAVSEQYF
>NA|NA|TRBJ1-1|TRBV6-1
TGTGCCAGCATCCGAAATAAGGGGATTGAAGCTTTCTTT
CASIRNKGIEAFF
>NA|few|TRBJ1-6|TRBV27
TGTGCCAGCAGTTCAGGGATAAATTCACCCCTCCACTTT
CASSSGINSPLHF
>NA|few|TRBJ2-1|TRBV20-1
TGCAGTGCTAGAGGACCTCCTAATTGGTTCTTC
CSARGPPNWFF
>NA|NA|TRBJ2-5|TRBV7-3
TGTGCCAGCAGCTTAAGGGGGGCCAGTTCCTACCAAGAGACCCAGTACTTC
CASSLRGASSYQETQYF
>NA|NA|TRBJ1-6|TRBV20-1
TGCAGTGCTCCTTTGGAGGACGGACCCCTCCACTTT
CSAPLEDGPLHF
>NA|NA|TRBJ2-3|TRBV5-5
TGTGCCAGCAGCTTGGCGGGGCAGGGGCATACGCAGTATTTT
CASSLAGQGHTQYF
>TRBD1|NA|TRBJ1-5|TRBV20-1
TGCAGTGCTAGACCGTCCCGGGACAGGGTACTACAGCATTTT
CSARPSRDRVLQHF
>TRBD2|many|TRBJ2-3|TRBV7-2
TGTGCCAGCAGCTTATCGGGGGGAATACCCACAGATACGCAGTATTTT
CASSLSGGIPTDTQYF
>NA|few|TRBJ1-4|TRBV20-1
TGCAGTGCTAGAGACGCTATTAATGAAAAACTGTTTTTT
CSARDAINEKLFF
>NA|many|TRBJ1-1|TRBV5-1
TGCGCCAGCAGCTTGGAGTTGGGCAGGACTGAAGCTTTCTTT
CASSLELGRTEAFF
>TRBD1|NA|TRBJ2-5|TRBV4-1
TGCGCCAGCAGCCAAGTAACAGGGGGAGAGACCCAGTACTTC
CASSQVTGGETQYF
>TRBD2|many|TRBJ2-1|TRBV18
TGTGCCAGCTCACCCGGGACTAGCGGCCACAATGAGCAGTTCTTC
CASSPGTSGHNEQFF
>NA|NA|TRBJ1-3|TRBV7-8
TGTGCCAGCAGCTTACTTCAGGGTCAGGACACCATATATTTT
CASSLLQGQDTIYF
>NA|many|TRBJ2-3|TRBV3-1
TGTGCCAGCAGCCCCTATTGGGGCACAGATACGCAGTATTTT
CASSPYWGTDTQYF
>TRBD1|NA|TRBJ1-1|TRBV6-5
TGTGCCAGCAGTTACTCGGGACAGGGGGGCACTGAAGCTTTCTTT
CASSYSGQGGTEAFF
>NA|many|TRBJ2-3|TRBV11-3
TGTGCCAGCAGCTTAGGGCAATCCAGCACAGATACGCAGTATTTT
CASSLGQSSTDTQYF
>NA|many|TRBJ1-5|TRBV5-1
TGCGCCAGCAGCGTGGATGGACAGATCAATCAGCCCCAGCATTTT
CASSVDGQINQPQHF
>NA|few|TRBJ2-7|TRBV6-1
TGTGCCAGCAGTGAATTTGCCTTCTCCGAGCAGTACTTC
CASSEFAFSEQYF
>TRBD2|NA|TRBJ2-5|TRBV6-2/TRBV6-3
TGTGCCAGCAGTGTAGCGGGGGGGAAAGAGACCCAGTACTTC
CASSVAGGKETQYF
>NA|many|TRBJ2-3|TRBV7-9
TGTGCCAGCAGCGGCGGGGCCATTAGCACAGATACGCAGTATTTT
CASSGGAISTDTQYF
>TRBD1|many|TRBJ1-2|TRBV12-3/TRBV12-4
TGTGCCAGCAGTTCCACAGGGGGAAGTCATGGCTACACCTTC
CASSSTGGSHGYTF
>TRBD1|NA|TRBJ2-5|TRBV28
TGTGCCAGCAGTTCTCCGGGACAGGGGTGGGAGACCCAGTACTTC
CASSSPGQGWETQYF
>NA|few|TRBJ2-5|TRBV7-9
TGTGCCAGCAGCAGACGGGCTGGGGAGACCCAGTACTTC
CASSRRAGETQYF
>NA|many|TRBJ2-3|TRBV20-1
TGCAGTGCTAGACCATGGGATACGCAGTATTTT
CSARPWDTQYF
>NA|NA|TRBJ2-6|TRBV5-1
TGCGCCAGCAACCAGGGGTCTGGGGCCAACGTCCTGACTTTC
CASNQGSGANVLTF
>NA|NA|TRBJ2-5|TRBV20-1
TGCAGTGCTAGACCCTTTCTGGGGGACCAAGAGACCCAGTACTTC
CSARPFLGDQETQYF
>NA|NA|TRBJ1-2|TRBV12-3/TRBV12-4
TGTGCCAGCAGTTTCCGGACAGCGAACTATGGCTACACCTTC
CASSFRTANYGYTF
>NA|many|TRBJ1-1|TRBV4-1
TGCGCCAGCAGCCATCTGACGGCGAGGAACACTGAAGCTTTCTTT
CASSHLTARNTEAFF
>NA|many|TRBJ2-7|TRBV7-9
TGTGCCAGCAGCTCCCAGGACGTTACCTACGAGCAGTACTTC
CASSSQDVTYEQYF
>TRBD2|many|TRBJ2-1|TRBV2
TGTGCCAGCAGTACGTCTAGCGGGGTGTACAATGAGCAGTTCTTC
CASSTSSGVYNEQFF
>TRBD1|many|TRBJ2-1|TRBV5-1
TGCGCCAGCAGTTCGACAGGGGCTATCGATGAGCAGTTCTTC
CASSSTGAIDEQFF
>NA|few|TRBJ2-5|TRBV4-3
TGCGCCAGCAGCCAAGTGGACAGCCAAGAGACCCAGTACTTC
CASSQVDSQETQYF
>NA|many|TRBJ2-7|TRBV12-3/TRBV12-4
TGTGCCAGCAGTTTTGGAGGAACCTACGAGCAGTACTTC
CASSFGGTYEQYF
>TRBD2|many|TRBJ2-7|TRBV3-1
TGTGCCAGCAGCCAAGGACTAGCGGGGGGACGGAGCTCCTACGAGCAGTACTTC
CASSQGLAGGRSSYEQYF
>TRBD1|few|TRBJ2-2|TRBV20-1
TGCAGTGCTAGACCCAGGGGGCTAGGGACCGGGGAGCTGTTTTTT
CSARPRGLGTGELFF
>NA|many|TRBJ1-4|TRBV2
TGTGCCAGCAGTAATGAAAAACTGTTTTTT
CASSNEKLFF
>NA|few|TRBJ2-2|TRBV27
TGTGCCAGCAGTTTAGCGGCAGGTTCCGGGGAGCTGTTTTTT
CASSLAAGSGELFF
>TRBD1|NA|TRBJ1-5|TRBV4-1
TGCGCCAGCAGCCAAGTGGGCAGGGGGAGTGATCTTCAGCCCCAGCATTTT
CASSQVGRGSDLQPQHF
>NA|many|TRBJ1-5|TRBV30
TGTGCCTGGAACGGCCCCAATCAGCCCCAGCATTTT
CAWNGPNQPQHF
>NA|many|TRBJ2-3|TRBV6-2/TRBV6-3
TGTGCCAGCAGAAAAAAGCGGGACAGCCAGACAGATACGCAGTATTTT
CASRKKRDSQTDTQYF
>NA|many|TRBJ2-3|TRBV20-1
TGCAGTGCTAGAGATCTATCAGTCCGGGGCACAGATACGCAGTATTTT
CSARDLSVRGTDTQYF
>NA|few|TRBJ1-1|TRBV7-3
TGTGCCAGCAGCTTAACTATGAACACTGAAGCTTTCTTT
CASSLTMNTEAFF
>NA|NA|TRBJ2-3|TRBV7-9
TGTGCCAGCAGCTTAAGGGGCAGGGTGAGCACAGATACGCAGTATTTT
CASSLRGRVSTDTQYF
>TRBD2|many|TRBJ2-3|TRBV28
TGTGCCAGCACCCTAGCGGGGGCCGTGATATCTAGCACAGATACGCAGTATTTT
CASTLAGAVISSTDTQYF
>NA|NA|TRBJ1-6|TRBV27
TGTGCCAGCAGTCCACAGGGAGGGTTGGAGGGTTCACCCCTCCACTTT
CASSPQGGLEGSPLHF